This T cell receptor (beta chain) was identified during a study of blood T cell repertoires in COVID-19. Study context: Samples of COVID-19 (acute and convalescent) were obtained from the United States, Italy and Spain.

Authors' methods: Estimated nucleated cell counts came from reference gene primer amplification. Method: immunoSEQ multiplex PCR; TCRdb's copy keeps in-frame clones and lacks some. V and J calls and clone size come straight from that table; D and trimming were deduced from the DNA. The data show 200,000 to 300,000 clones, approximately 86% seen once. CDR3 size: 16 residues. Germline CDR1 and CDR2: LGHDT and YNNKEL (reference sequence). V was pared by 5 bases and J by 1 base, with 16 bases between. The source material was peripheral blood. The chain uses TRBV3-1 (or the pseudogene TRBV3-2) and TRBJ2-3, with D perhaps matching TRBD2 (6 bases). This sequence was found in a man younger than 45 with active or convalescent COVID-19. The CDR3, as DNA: TGTGCCAGCAGCTCCTCCCCGGGCGGGGGCACAGATACGCAGTATTTT. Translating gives CASSSSPGGGTDTQYF.